A single sample gave rise to the 24 T cell receptor beta chains below, sequenced in a study of early T cells in non-severe SARS-CoV-2 infection. TCRdb analysed the 5' RACE reads with MiXCR anew, one entry per CDR3 protein. The sample includes about 110,000 distinct CDR3 sequences, about 12% of them seen just once. Sequenced sample: whole blood. These receptors originate from an adult who was a healthcare worker with PCR-confirmed SARS-CoV-2 infection or an uninfected control (not recorded which).

This clonotype was detected ten times or more. CDR3 DNA sequence: TGTGCCAGCAGCTCTAGCGGGACCGGTGAGCAGTTCTTC. Protein sequence: CASSSSGTGEQFF. The rearrangement links TRBV7-2 to TRBJ2-1; TRBD2 matches 9 bases. In germline, CDR1 is SGHTA, CDR2 FQGNSA. The junction had 4 bases not matched to a gene; V was cut back by 4 bases and J by 9 bases. The CDR3 is 13 residues long.

This chain joins TRBV24-1 and TRBJ2-3, with 10 nucleotides matching TRBD2. This CDR3 has 18 residues. Germline trimming cut 4 bases from V and 1 base from J; bases unmatched to any gene: 10. Germline assignment: CDR1 KGHDR and CDR2 SFDVKD. The CDR3 reads CATSDLNLAGAGTDTQYF. The CDR3 coding sequence is TGTGCCACCAGTGACCTAAACCTAGCGGGAGCAGGCACAGATACGCAGTATTTT.

This clonotype was seen many times. The chain is built from TRBV24-1 and TRBJ2-3; D not certain. This CDR3 is built from 14 residues. V was shortened by 3 bases and J by 2 bases, with 8 bases between the two germline ends. Germline assignment: CDR1 KGHDR and CDR2 SFDVKD. Here the CDR3 reads CATSDMSYTDTQYF. In DNA, the CDR3 is TGTGCCACCAGTGATATGAGTTACACAGATACGCAGTATTTT.

This clonotype has a handful of counts. The chain couples TRBV18 to TRBJ2-6; D is unresolved. From germline, CDR1 is KGHSH and CDR2 LQKENI. Trimming stripped 3 bases from V and 2 bases from J, with 8 bases between. This CDR3 comprises 15 residues. CDR3 in amino acids: CASSPPWAGANVLTF. The CDR3 nucleotides are TGTGCCAGCTCACCCCCCTGGGCTGGGGCCAACGTCCTGACTTTC.

This clonotype was detected only a few times. This chain connects TRBV9 to TRBJ2-7; D is undetermined. The CDR3 consists of 16 residues. Germline V CDR1 and CDR2: SGDLS, YYNGEE. Trimming took 2 bases from V and 2 from J, leaving 17 bases between them. The CDR3 spells CASSVSPTTGTYEQYF. The CDR3 DNA sequence: TGTGCCAGCAGCGTGTCCCCGACGACTGGGACCTACGAGCAGTACTTC.

This clonotype was picked up a small number of times. This sequence joins TRBV29-1 and TRBJ1-2; TRBD1 is a possible D gene (5 bases). Trimming removed 6 bases from V and 3 bases from J, with 20 bases in between. The CDR3 covers 15 residues. Germline V gene sequence: CDR1 SQVTM, CDR2 ANQGSEA. The CDR3 region has the DNA TGCAGCGTACTCTTGGGACTCAACAGTGACTATGGCTACACCTTC. Translation gives CSVLLGLNSDYGYTF.

Many counts were recorded for this clonotype. The chain has TRBV7-8 and TRBJ1-5, with D maybe TRBD1 (6 bases). The germline CDR1 and CDR2 sequences are SGHVS and FQNEAQ. The CDR3 sequence is 18 residues long. The V end lost 6 bases, the J end lost 2 bases, and 23 bases lay between the germline ends. The CDR3 DNA reads TGTGCCAGCAGTCCCCTCTCAGGGGAATTTGGTGGCAATCAGCCCCAGCATTTT. Its translation: CASSPLSGEFGGNQPQHF.

This chain connects TRBV30 to TRBJ2-7, with 10 bases aligning to TRBD2. The CDR3 covers 14 residues. CDR1 and CDR2 from the germline V gene are GTSNPN and SVGIG (reference sequence). V shed 3 bases, J shed 0 bases, and the junction held 2 bases outside the gene matches. The CDR3 DNA is TGTGCCTGGAGAGCGGGAGGGCCCTCCTACGAGCAGTACTTC. It codes for CAWRAGGPSYEQYF. Looking up the rest from reference TRBV30 and TRBJ2-7 gives the full variable domain: SQTIHQWPATLVQPVGSPLSLECTVEGTSNPNLYWYRQAAGRGLQLLFYSVGIGQISSEVPQNLSASRPQDRQFILSSKKLLLSDSGFYLCAWRAGGPSYEQYFGPGTRLTVT.

The chain recombines TRBV11-2 with TRBJ1-2; D possibly corresponds to TRBD1 (6 bases). V dropped 0 bases and J dropped 1 base, with 12 bases sitting between them. The CDR3 extends over 16 amino acids. Germline CDR1 and CDR2: SGHAT and FQNNGV. The CDR3 sequence is CASSLDSRGLNYGYTF. In DNA, the CDR3 is TGTGCCAGCAGCTTAGATTCCCGGGGGCTTAACTATGGCTACACCTTC.

This clonotype was counted a few times. The chain recombines TRBV3-1 with TRBJ1-1; a weak D match, TRBD1 (6 bases). This CDR3 has 17 residues. The V end lost 3 bases, the J end lost 1 base, and 18 bases lay between the germline ends. Germline-derived CDR1 and CDR2 are LGHDT and YNNKEL (reference sequence). The DNA of the CDR3 is TGTGCCAGCAGCCATCCTAGACTTCAGGGGCAGAACACTGAAGCTTTCTTT. This encodes CASSHPRLQGQNTEAFF. The complete variable domain, with remaining parts taken from reference TRBV3-1 and TRBJ1-1, reads DTAVSQTPKYLVTQMGNDKSIKCEQNLGHDTMYWYKQDSKKFLKIMFSYNNKELIINETVPNRFSPKSPDKAHLNLHINSLELGDSAVYFCASSHPRLQGQNTEAFFGQGTRLTVV.

Of note for this clonotype: This sequence may be a read error, since a much larger clone differs from it by one base. The chain joins TRBV30 to TRBJ2-6; D perhaps matches TRBD2 (5 bases). Germline CDR1 is GTSNPN and CDR2 is SVGIG (reference sequence). The CDR3 consists of 16 residues. In nucleotides, the CDR3 is TGTGCCCGGAGCTCAGGAGGCAAACCTGGGGCCAACGTCCTGACTTTC. It codes for CARSSGGKPGANVLTF.

This clonotype came up a few times. This chain joins TRBV12-3 or TRBV12-4 and TRBJ2-7; D uncertain. This CDR3 has 14 amino acids. Trimming took off 6 bases at V and 7 bases at J, with 19 bases between the two ends. The CDR3 region is CASSLQSNLREQYF. CDR3 in DNA: TGTGCCAGCAGCTTACAGAGCAACCTACGAGAGCAGTACTTC.

Remarks on this clonotype: Sequence at one end of the junction differs from germline and may be a read error. The chain uses TRBV7-7 and TRBJ1-1; unclear D gene. This CDR3 comprises 13 residues. Looked up from germline, CDR1 is SSHAT and CDR2 is FNYEAQ (reference sequence). CDR3 residues: CASSLNVNTEAFF. CDR3 sequence (DNA): TGTGCTAGCAGCTTGAATGTGAACACTGAAGCTTTCTTT. Full variable domain (remainder filled in from reference TRBV7-7 and TRBJ1-1): GAGVSQSPRYKVTKRGQDVTLRCDPISSHATLYWYQQALGQGPEFLTYFNYEAQPDKSGLPSDRFSAERPEGSISTLTIQRTEQRDSAMYRCASSLNVNTEAFFGQGTRLTVV.

A few counts support this clonotype. The CDR3 region is CASSQSGAFGTDTQYF. The CDR3 coding sequence is TGTGCCAGCAGCCAATCGGGGGCCTTCGGCACAGATACGCAGTATTTT. The chain is built from TRBV3-1 and TRBJ2-3; D tentatively fits TRBD1 or TRBD2 (6 bases each). CDR1 and CDR2 from the germline V gene are LGHDT and YNNKEL (reference sequence). CDR3 length: 16 residues. The V end was cut by 2 bases, the J end by 1 base, with 13 bases between.

This clonotype was detected many times. The chain recombines TRBV10-3 with TRBJ1-1; D is possibly TRBD1 (5 bases). CDR1 and CDR2 from the germline V gene are ENHRY and SYGVKD. This CDR3 region has 13 residues. Trimming took off 8 bases at V and 4 bases at J, with 14 bases between the two ends. The CDR3 DNA reads as TGTGCCATCGGGGCGCCCGGGGGCACTGAAGCTTTCTTT. As protein: CAIGAPGGTEAFF.

There are many counts of this clonotype. This chain links TRBV12-3 or TRBV12-4 with TRBJ1-2; weak D call: TRBD1 (6 bases). This CDR3 spans 16 amino acids. The V end lost 2 bases, the J end lost 3 bases, and 16 bases lay between the germline ends. For the CDR3, the DNA is TGTGCCAGCAGTTTACTACCACAGGGTAGCGACTATGGCTACACCTTC. It codes for CASSLLPQGSDYGYTF.

In its sample, this clonotype was seen a few times. V usage is TRBV14 and J usage is TRBJ2-7, with TRBD1 matching 7 bases. After removal of 2 bases from V and 0 bases from J, the junction contained 10 bases not matched to a gene. Germline V gene sequence: CDR1 SGHDN, CDR2 FVKESK. The CDR3 is 17 residues long. The CDR3 region is CASSQIWGTVSSYEQYF. CDR3 sequence (DNA): TGTGCCAGCAGCCAAATCTGGGGGACAGTGAGCTCCTACGAGCAGTACTTC.

This clonotype was seen at least ten times. This chain links TRBV20-1 with TRBJ1-2; 8 bases line up with TRBD1. V dropped 1 base and J dropped 8; count of bases not matched to a gene: 3. This CDR3 is built from 12 residues. In germline, CDR1 is DFQATT, CDR2 SNEGSKA (reference sequence). The CDR3 nucleotides are TGCAGTGCTAGAGCAGGGGGCGAGGGCTACACCTTC. It is translated as CSARAGGEGYTF.

The chain combines TRBV19 with TRBJ1-2, with 7 bases fitting TRBD1. With V trimmed by 4 bases and J by 1 base, 15 bases remained unmatched. The length of the CDR3 is 18 residues. The germline V gene has CDR1 LNHDA and CDR2 SQIVND (reference sequence). The CDR3 region has the DNA TGTGCCAGTAGTACCGCGGGACAAACAGGGGCCTTTAACTATGGCTACACCTTC. It translates to CASSTAGQTGAFNYGYTF.

This clonotype was counted ten times or more. The CDR3 is CAWSWGSSSTDTQYF. In nucleotides, the CDR3 is TGTGCCTGGAGCTGGGGCAGTTCTAGCACAGATACGCAGTATTTT. J is TRBJ2-3 and V is TRBV30; the D gene is possibly TRBD1 (5 bases). The germline CDR1 and CDR2 sequences are GTSNPN and SVGIG (reference sequence). The V end was cut by 3 bases, the J end by 0 bases, with 13 bases between. The CDR3 spans 15 residues.

This rearrangement joins TRBV4-1 to TRBJ2-1; D is perhaps TRBD2 (7 bases). V was pared by 1 base and J by 4 bases, with 14 bases between. Germline CDR1 and CDR2: MGHRA and YSYEKL. The CDR3 covers 16 residues. CDR3 coding DNA: TGCGCCAGCAGCCAAGCCCCCGGGGGGCAATACAATGAGCAGTTCTTC. This encodes CASSQAPGGQYNEQFF.

This clonotype appeared a few times. The rearrangement links TRBV7-2 to TRBJ1-1, with unresolved D. From germline, CDR1 is SGHTA and CDR2 FQGNSA. The CDR3 is 15 amino acids. Trimming left V 5 bases short and J 11 bases short, with 24 bases between. For the CDR3, the DNA is TGTGCCAGCAGCCCGCGGGAGATCCCTCTCAGAGGGGCTTTCTTT. It is translated as CASSPREIPLRGAFF.

This chain links TRBV6-2 or TRBV6-3 with TRBJ2-7; weak D call: TRBD2 (7 bases). CDR3 length: 14 residues. Germline CDR1 is MNHEY and CDR2 is SVGEGT. The V end lost 2 bases, the J end lost 3 bases, and 11 bases lay between the germline ends. CDR3 residues: CASSYGGGLYEQYF. The CDR3 DNA is TGTGCCAGCAGTTACGGCGGGGGCCTCTACGAGCAGTACTTC.

The chain carries TRBV10-3 and TRBJ2-3, with D perhaps assigned TRBD1 or TRBD2 (5 bases each). The V gene's germline CDR1 is ENHRY and CDR2 SYGVKD. V was trimmed by 4 bases and J by 0 bases, leaving 17 bases between them. The CDR3 is 17 residues long. The CDR3 DNA is TGTGCCATCAGTGCCACCCAGGTTCGGGGCAGCACAGATACGCAGTATTTT. Translating gives CAISATQVRGSTDTQYF.